The clone carrying this TCR beta chain was observed a handful of times. Researchers ran the PCR with 60 Vbeta and 13 Jbeta primers. The protocol was immunoSEQ multiplex PCR, while the TCRdb copy is restricted to in-frame clones and leaves out a portion. The sample lists 200,000 or so clones, around 81% occurring once. Germline assignment: CDR1 MNHNS and CDR2 SASEGT. CDR3 size: 15 residues. Trimming cost V 2 bases and J 3 bases, with 13 bases left between them. This record belongs to a study of cytomegalovirus exposure and HLA in healthy donors. The receptor's source is a woman under 30 in good health and CMV-seropositive. Specimen: PBMCs. The chain recombines TRBV6-1 with TRBJ1-2, with unresolved D. The CDR3 bases are TGTGCCAGCAGTGAATGGATAAGCAGCGACTATGGCTACACCTTC. Its protein is CASSEWISSDYGYTF.